A selection of T cell receptor beta chains follows, all from one sample in a study of neurological immune-mediated disorders. TCRdb passed the 5' RACE reads through MiXCR, listing each CDR3 protein once. The sample shows roughly 66,000 distinct CDR3 sequences, approximately 5% of them seen only once. The sequenced material came from PBMCs. These receptors were collected from an older woman with multiple sclerosis. CDR3s leave out the opening cysteine and the closing phenylalanine or tryptophan. The order of the fields is CDR3 protein, V gene, J gene, CDR3 length, D gene. The D gene is left open where the match is weak.

CDR3: ASSRTAGSYEQY; V: TRBV25-1; J: TRBJ2-7; length: 12; D: NA
CDR3: ASSFGTGNLREQY; V: TRBV12-3/TRBV12-4; J: TRBJ2-7; length: 13; D: TRBD1
CDR3: ASSPQLTNEKLF; V: TRBV7-8; J: TRBJ1-4; length: 12; D: NA
CDR3: ASSSRTGAMNTEAF; V: TRBV5-1; J: TRBJ1-1; length: 14; D: TRBD1
CDR3: ASSQGTSNQPQH; V: TRBV3-1; J: TRBJ1-5; length: 12; D: NA
CDR3: ASSLAGRQPQH; V: TRBV11-2; J: TRBJ1-5; length: 11; D: NA
CDR3: SVTRDSRTEAF; V: TRBV29-1; J: TRBJ1-1; length: 11; D: TRBD1
CDR3: ASSLRQGRNEQF; V: TRBV12-3/TRBV12-4; J: TRBJ2-1; length: 12; D: TRBD1
CDR3: ASSQDGWTPRGGYT; V: TRBV3-1; J: TRBJ1-2; length: 14; D: NA
CDR3: SAGGSSYNEQF; V: TRBV20-1; J: TRBJ2-1; length: 11; D: NA
CDR3: ASSSRASGRTDTQY; V: TRBV7-2; J: TRBJ2-3; length: 14; D: TRBD2
CDR3: ASSYSRVTEAF; V: TRBV6-5; J: TRBJ1-1; length: 11; D: NA
CDR3: ASNPRGSGRVDEQF; V: TRBV5-1; J: TRBJ2-1; length: 14; D: TRBD2
CDR3: ASSSELNTEAF; V: TRBV5-1; J: TRBJ1-1; length: 11; D: NA
CDR3: SAFILAGEDWDEQF; V: TRBV20-1; J: TRBJ2-1; length: 14; D: TRBD2
CDR3: SARAGRWSGYT; V: TRBV20-1; J: TRBJ1-2; length: 11; D: NA
CDR3: SVVGLAGGGLF; V: TRBV29-1; J: TRBJ2-2; length: 11; D: TRBD2
CDR3: ASSRSGNSYEQY; V: TRBV12-3/TRBV12-4; J: TRBJ2-7; length: 12; D: TRBD2
CDR3: ASSSGRARGYT; V: TRBV7-9; J: TRBJ1-2; length: 11; D: NA
CDR3: AIREPSGTSGRVSYEQY; V: TRBV10-3; J: TRBJ2-7; length: 17; D: TRBD2
CDR3: ASSPRKRVDQF; V: TRBV18; J: TRBJ2-1; length: 11; D: NA
CDR3: SANRDSGNEQY; V: TRBV20-1; J: TRBJ2-7; length: 11; D: TRBD1
CDR3: ASSLEVYNEQF; V: TRBV5-1; J: TRBJ2-1; length: 11; D: NA
CDR3: SARDRGYNSPLH; V: TRBV20-1; J: TRBJ1-6; length: 12; D: NA
CDR3: SARLEETQY; V: TRBV20-1; J: TRBJ2-5; length: 9; D: NA
CDR3: ASSPSVRIDEQY; V: TRBV7-9; J: TRBJ2-7; length: 12; D: NA
CDR3: ASSDPLAGAYNEQF; V: TRBV3-1; J: TRBJ2-1; length: 14; D: TRBD2
CDR3: ASSLAKGLAGDPDTQY; V: TRBV7-2; J: TRBJ2-3; length: 16; D: TRBD2
CDR3: ASRGQPNTGELF; V: TRBV5-1; J: TRBJ2-2; length: 12; D: TRBD1
CDR3: ASRSRGEQY; V: TRBV12-3/TRBV12-4; J: TRBJ2-7; length: 9; D: NA
CDR3: ASSSSSYNSPLH; V: TRBV7-2; J: TRBJ1-6; length: 12; D: NA
CDR3: ASTLQGTNEKLF; V: TRBV12-3/TRBV12-4; J: TRBJ1-4; length: 12; D: NA
CDR3: ASSLDRLMNTEAF; V: TRBV5-6; J: TRBJ1-1; length: 13; D: NA
CDR3: ASSLIGTDTEAF; V: TRBV7-9; J: TRBJ1-1; length: 12; D: NA
CDR3: ASSFSQQARGEQY; V: TRBV7-8; J: TRBJ2-7; length: 13; D: NA
CDR3: ATSVGATDTQY; V: TRBV24-1; J: TRBJ2-3; length: 11; D: NA
CDR3: SADLGGGYGYT; V: TRBV20-1; J: TRBJ1-2; length: 11; D: NA
CDR3: AVTTSGTHNEQF; V: TRBV10-3; J: TRBJ2-1; length: 12; D: TRBD2
CDR3: ASSLGQGPQY; V: TRBV5-1; J: TRBJ2-3; length: 10; D: TRBD1
CDR3: ATSRDGMRTGELF; V: TRBV15; J: TRBJ2-2; length: 13; D: NA
CDR3: ASSLGVMGNYGYT; V: TRBV6-5; J: TRBJ1-2; length: 13; D: NA
CDR3: ASSLWYEQY; V: TRBV5-6; J: TRBJ2-7; length: 9; D: NA
CDR3: SARTSGANVLT; V: TRBV20-1; J: TRBJ2-6; length: 11; D: NA
CDR3: ASSQQSLGTGELF; V: TRBV11-2; J: TRBJ2-2; length: 13; D: NA
CDR3: ASSFGGELNEQF; V: TRBV12-3/TRBV12-4; J: TRBJ2-1; length: 12; D: TRBD2